These 28 T cell receptor beta chains came from one sample sequenced in a study of blood T cell repertoires in COVID-19. Sequencing used immunoSEQ multiplex PCR; TCRdb keeps in-frame clones, though not all of them. The table shows roughly 100,000 clones, with around 81% occurring only once. Sequences were obtained from peripheral blood. The source of these receptors is a woman between 65 and 79 years old with acute or convalescent COVID-19.

This chain uses TRBV19 with TRBJ1-2; perhaps TRBD1 as D (5 bases). Germline V gene lookup returns CDR1 LNHDA and CDR2 SQIVND (reference sequence). The CDR3 sequence is 13 residues long. The V end lost 3 bases, the J end lost 6 bases, and 11 bases lay between the germline ends. This CDR3 is CASSIGRGDGYTF. CDR3 sequence (DNA): TGTGCCAGTAGTATTGGTAGGGGCGATGGCTACACCTTC.

J is TRBJ2-3 and V is TRBV7-6; 12 nucleotides agree with TRBD2. Trimming cost V 9 bases and J 9 bases; bases outside gene matches: 13. Germline V gene sequence: CDR1 SGHVS, CDR2 FNYEAQ. CDR3 size: 15 residues. CDR3 amino acids: CASGSGTSGPLTQYF. The CDR3 nucleotides read TGTGCCAGTGGGTCCGGGACTAGCGGGCCTTTAACGCAGTATTTT.

The J gene is TRBJ2-1, the V gene TRBV11-2; 7 positions agree with TRBD2. J lost 6 bases, V lost 1 base, and 3 bases had no gene match. Germline V lookup: CDR1 SGHAT, CDR2 FQNNGV. The CDR3 spans 14 residues. This CDR3 is CASSLVSGGNEQFF. CDR3 nucleotides: TGTGCCAGCAGCTTAGTTTCGGGAGGCAATGAGCAGTTCTTC.

The V and J genes are TRBV6-5 and TRBJ1-1, with no clear D. Per germline, CDR1 MNHEY and CDR2 SVGAGI. With 5 bases removed from V and 2 bases from J, the gap between germline ends came to 15 bases. The CDR3 consists of 15 residues. The chain's CDR3 is CASSSSGLLNTEAFF. DNA of the CDR3: TGTGCCAGCAGTAGTAGCGGACTACTAAACACTGAAGCTTTCTTT.

CDR3 nucleotides: TGTGCCAGTACTCAAGACAGGGACACTGAAGCTTTCTTT. Its translation is CASTQDRDTEAFF. The rearrangement uses TRBV19 and TRBJ1-1; 7 bases map to TRBD1. Germline CDR1 is LNHDA and CDR2 is SQIVND (reference sequence). CDR3 length equals 13 residues. V trimming: 7 bases; J trimming: 3 bases; junction bases outside the gene matches: 5.

The rearrangement uses TRBV29-1 and TRBJ2-4, with 9 bases aligning to TRBD1. Germline trimming cut 2 bases from V and 7 bases from J; bases unmatched to any gene: 12. The CDR3 contains 16 residues. From germline, CDR1 is SQVTM and CDR2 ANQGSEA. In nucleotides, the CDR3 is TGCAGCGTTGAATTCGCGACAGGGGGTGCGGTGAACATTCAGTACTTC. This codes for CSVEFATGGAVNIQYF.

The chain uses TRBV19 and TRBJ1-3; possibly TRBD1 for D (5 bases). There are 17 residues in the CDR3. The V gene lost 10 bases and the J gene lost 2 bases, with 24 bases spanning the gap. The germline V gene has CDR1 LNHDA and CDR2 SQIVND (reference sequence). The CDR3: CATSLSLGGSAGNTIYF. DNA of the CDR3: TGTGCCACCTCCCTATCCCTGGGGGGATCGGCTGGAAACACCATATATTTT. The whole variable domain, filled in from reference TRBV19 and TRBJ1-3, reads DGGITQSPKYLFRKEGQNVTLSCEQNLNHDAMYWYRQDPGQGLRLIYYSQIVNDFQKGDIAEGYSVSREKKESFPLTVTSAQKNPTAFYLCATSLSLGGSAGNTIYFGEGSWLTVV.

J is TRBJ1-2 and V is TRBV5-1; D not resolved. The CDR3 is 14 amino acids. The V gene lost 7 bases and the J gene lost 5 bases, with 18 bases spanning the gap. CDR1 and CDR2 (germline): SGHRS, YFSETQ. The CDR3 coding sequence is TGCGCCAGCGCCGACGGGAGGAATGGGTATGGCTACACCTTC. Translation: CASADGRNGYGYTF.

The gene calls are TRBV11-3 and TRBJ2-1; 8 positions agree with TRBD2. Germline CDR1 is SGHNT and CDR2 is YENEEA. Trimming cost V 2 bases and J 7 bases; bases outside gene matches: 4. The CDR3 length is 14 residues. CDR3 residues: CASSLNGGANEQFF. CDR3 DNA sequence: TGTGCCAGCAGCTTAAACGGGGGGGCAAATGAGCAGTTCTTC.

The J gene is TRBJ1-5, the V gene TRBV7-8; D gene unclear. The germline V gene has CDR1 SGHVS and CDR2 FQNEAQ. The CDR3 runs 14 residues. Trimming stripped 5 bases from V and 7 bases from J, with 15 bases between. The CDR3 spells CASSRDGGGQPQHF. CDR3 DNA: TGTGCCAGCAGCAGAGACGGAGGAGGACAGCCCCAGCATTTT.

CDR3 DNA: TGTGCCATCAGTGCCGGGACAGGGGGCACGAACACTGAAGCTTTCTTT. Amino acids: CAISAGTGGTNTEAFF. This chain uses TRBV10-3 with TRBJ1-1, with 12 bases that match TRBD1. Germline trimming cut 4 bases from V and 1 base from J; bases unmatched to any gene: 4. There are 16 residues in the CDR3. Germline V gene sequence: CDR1 ENHRY, CDR2 SYGVKD.

The chain employs TRBV20-1 and TRBJ1-2; 12 bases align to TRBD1. Trimming at V came to 3 bases and at J to 7 bases, leaving 6 bases not matched to a gene. The germline gives CDR1 DFQATT, CDR2 SNEGSKA (reference sequence). This CDR3 comprises 14 residues. CDR3 loop: CSASTGQGASGYTF. For the CDR3, the DNA is TGCAGTGCTAGTACGGGACAGGGGGCGTCTGGCTACACCTTC.

The CDR3 here is CASSEGGNNEQFF. The CDR3 DNA reads as TGTGCCAGCAGTGAAGGCGGTAACAATGAGCAGTTCTTC. The V call is TRBV2, the J call TRBJ2-1; D unclear. Per germline, CDR1 SNHLY and CDR2 FYNNEI. The length of the CDR3 is 13 residues. The ends were cut back, 1 base at V and 5 bases at J, with 6 bases in the middle.

The chain joins TRBV7-2 to TRBJ2-7; D might be TRBD1 (6 bases). CDR3 length: 18 residues. CDR1 is SGHTA and CDR2 is FQGNSA in the germline V gene. V lost 0 bases and J 2 bases, leaving 20 bases between the germline ends. The CDR3 loop is CASSLAQIRGLYTYEQYF. The CDR3 coding sequence is TGTGCCAGCAGCTTAGCGCAAATCAGGGGCCTCTATACCTACGAGCAGTACTTC.

This chain joins TRBV18 and TRBJ1-6; D remains ambiguous. Germline lookup yields CDR1 KGHSH and CDR2 LQKENI. CDR3 length equals 14 residues. V was shortened by 6 bases and J by 5 bases, with 11 bases between the two germline ends. CDR3 sequence: CASSLATDNSPLHF. CDR3 in DNA: TGTGCCAGCTCCCTCGCCACAGATAATTCACCCCTCCACTTT.

The V and J genes are TRBV11-2 and TRBJ2-5; 7 bases map to TRBD1. The CDR3 has 13 residues. The V segment lost 3 bases and the J segment 5 bases; nucleotides outside the gene matches: 3. Germline-derived CDR1 and CDR2 are SGHAT and FQNNGV. The CDR3 here is CASSFGTVETQYF. The CDR3 nucleotides are TGTGCCAGCAGCTTCGGGACAGTCGAGACCCAGTACTTC.

In DNA, the CDR3 is TGTGCCAGCAGTGGGCCCCGGGTAGCGACTTATAGACAAGAGACCCAGTACTTC. Its protein is CASSGPRVATYRQETQYF. The chain joins TRBV2 to TRBJ2-5, with D tentatively TRBD2 (5 bases). CDR3 length equals 18 residues. The V end lost 4 bases, the J end lost 2 bases, and 23 bases lay between the germline ends. Germline V gene lookup returns CDR1 SNHLY and CDR2 FYNNEI.

This chain connects TRBV10-3 to TRBJ2-3, with D maybe TRBD1 (6 bases). V was cut by 6 bases and J by 6 bases, with 19 bases left in between. The V gene's germline CDR1 is ENHRY and CDR2 SYGVKD. CDR3 length equals 15 residues. The CDR3 coding sequence is TGTGCCATCAGCTTACTGACAGGAGCCCTGGATACGCAGTATTTT. Encoded protein: CAISLLTGALDTQYF.

This chain joins TRBV3-1 (or the pseudogene TRBV3-2) and TRBJ2-1, with TRBD2 matching 7 bases. Looked up from germline, CDR1 is LGHDT and CDR2 is YNNKEL (reference sequence). CDR3 length: 19 amino acids. V shed 5 bases, J shed 0 bases, and the junction held 16 bases outside the gene matches. The CDR3: CASSRKASRGVSSYNEQFF. CDR3 DNA: TGTGCCAGCAGCAGGAAAGCATCCCGGGGGGTGAGCTCCTACAATGAGCAGTTCTTC.

The gene calls are TRBV19 and TRBJ1-4; a weak D match, TRBD1 (6 bases). Trimming left V 3 bases short and J 3 bases short, with 14 bases between. CDR1 and CDR2 from the germline V gene are LNHDA and SQIVND (reference sequence). The CDR3 totals 16 residues. In DNA form, the CDR3 reads TGTGCCAGTAGTATTGGCCCCGGGGGGCCTAATGAAAAACTGTTTTTT. Amino acid sequence: CASSIGPGGPNEKLFF.

V and J are TRBV4-1 and TRBJ2-5, with D possibly being TRBD2 (5 bases). V was clipped by 0 bases and J by 9 bases, with 14 bases between them. CDR3 length: 14 amino acids. The germline CDR1 and CDR2 sequences are MGHRA and YSYEKL. The CDR3 DNA reads TGCGCCAGCAGCCAAGAGGGTCGGGCCGGGGCCCAGTACTTC. Translating gives CASSQEGRAGAQYF.

The chain links TRBV5-6 to TRBJ2-5, with D unresolved. Germline CDR1 is SGHDT and CDR2 is YYEEEE. The CDR3 length is 12 residues. V was pared by 4 bases and J by 1 base, with 5 bases between. This chain's CDR3 is CASSQIQETQYF. The CDR3 DNA sequence: TGTGCCAGCAGCCAAATCCAAGAGACCCAGTACTTC.

The chain combines TRBV5-5 with TRBJ2-2; no reliable D call. V lost 0 bases, J lost 5 bases, and 8 bases lay in between. The length of the CDR3 is 14 residues. Germline values: CDR1 SGHKS, CDR2 YYEKEE (reference sequence). CDR3 coding DNA: TGTGCCAGCAGCTTGGAACACGGGACCGGGGAGCTGTTTTTT. It translates to CASSLEHGTGELFF.

This clone appeared a few times. The CDR3 sequence is CASSVSGRNIDTQYF. The CDR3 DNA sequence: TGTGCCAGCAGCGTTAGCGGGAGGAATATAGATACGCAGTATTTT. The chain couples TRBV9 to TRBJ2-3; 10 bases agree with TRBD2. The CDR3 spans 15 residues. CDR1 SGDLS and CDR2 YYNGEE come from the germline V gene. Germline trimming cut 2 bases from V and 5 bases from J; bases unmatched to any gene: 5.

This clone has just one count. The chain carries TRBV10-3 and TRBJ1-5; 9 bases match TRBD1. J was trimmed by 1 base and V by 10 bases; bases with no gene match: 5. CDR1 is ENHRY, CDR2 SYGVKD, per germline. The CDR3 covers 14 residues. The CDR3 reads CASRTGASNQPQHF. The CDR3 nucleotides are TGTGCCAGCCGGACAGGGGCGAGCAATCAGCCCCAGCATTTT.

The chain recombines TRBV6-6 with TRBJ1-2, with 7 bases lining up with TRBD1. V lost 5 bases to trimming and J lost 0 bases; unmatched junction nucleotides: 6. The CDR3 sequence is 15 residues long. Germline CDR1 MNHNY, CDR2 SVGAGI (reference sequence). The CDR3 sequence: CASSPRDSANYGYTF. CDR3 in DNA: TGTGCCAGCAGTCCTCGGGACAGTGCTAACTATGGCTACACCTTC.

The chain employs TRBV29-1 and TRBJ2-7; 10 nucleotides match TRBD2. J was trimmed by 0 bases and V by 4 bases; bases with no gene match: 6. The CDR3 is made up of 15 amino acids. CDR1 and CDR2 from the germline V gene are SQVTM and ANQGSEA. CDR3 in amino acids: CSVGKLAGNSYEQYF. The DNA of the CDR3 is TGCAGCGTTGGGAAACTAGCGGGGAACTCCTACGAGCAGTACTTC.

The chain uses TRBV5-4 and TRBJ2-2, with D maybe TRBD2 (6 bases). The V and J ends lost 3 bases and 5 bases respectively, with 17 bases between them. The CDR3 runs 16 residues. Germline CDR1 SGHNT, CDR2 YYREEE (reference sequence). The CDR3 protein is CASSSDILGGTGELFF. In DNA form, the CDR3 reads TGTGCCAGCAGCTCGGACATCCTAGGAGGGACCGGGGAGCTGTTTTTT.